This paragraph reports one TCR beta chain. The sample belongs to a study of blood T cell repertoires in COVID-19. In the study overall: Acute and convalescent COVID-19 specimens originated in the United States, Italy and Spain. T cells, B-cell-depleted T cells, or PBMCs supplied cDNA or gDNA.

In the original analysis: Reference gene primer amplification gave estimated nucleated cell counts. The method was immunoSEQ multiplex PCR; TCRdb's version includes in-frame clones alone and lacks a portion of them. The V and J calls and the clone size are those of that table, but D and trimming were determined from the DNA. The sample comprises 100,000 or so clones, around 86% of which are singletons, and 3.8% rests with the top ten. V lost 7 bases and J lost 0, with 8 bases in between. CDR1 and CDR2 (germline): ENHRY, SYGVKD. The CDR3 consists of 13 residues. The source is a man in his 60s with acute or convalescent COVID-19. Sequenced input: peripheral blood. The chain has TRBV10-3 and TRBJ2-3; D is undetermined. CDR3: CAIMAVSTDTQYF. The CDR3 nucleotides are TGTGCCATCATGGCAGTTAGCACAGATACGCAGTATTTT.